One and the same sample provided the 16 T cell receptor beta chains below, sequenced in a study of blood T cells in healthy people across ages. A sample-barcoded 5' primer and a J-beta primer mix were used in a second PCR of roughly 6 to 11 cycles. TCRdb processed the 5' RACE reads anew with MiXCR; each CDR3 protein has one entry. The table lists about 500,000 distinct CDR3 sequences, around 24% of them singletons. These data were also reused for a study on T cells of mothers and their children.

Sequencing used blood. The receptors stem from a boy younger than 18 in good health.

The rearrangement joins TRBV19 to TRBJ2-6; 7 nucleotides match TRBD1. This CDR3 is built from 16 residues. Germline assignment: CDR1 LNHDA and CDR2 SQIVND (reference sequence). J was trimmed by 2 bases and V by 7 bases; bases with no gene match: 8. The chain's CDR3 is CASMRIQGTGANVLTF. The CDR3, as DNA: TGTGCCAGTATGCGGATACAGGGGACTGGGGCCAACGTCCTGACTTTC.

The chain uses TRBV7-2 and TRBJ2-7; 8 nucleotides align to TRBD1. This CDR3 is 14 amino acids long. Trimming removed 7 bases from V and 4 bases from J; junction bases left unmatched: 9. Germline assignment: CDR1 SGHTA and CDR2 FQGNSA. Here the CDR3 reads CASTHHRGVYEQYF. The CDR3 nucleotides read TGTGCCAGCACCCATCACAGGGGGGTTTACGAGCAGTACTTC.

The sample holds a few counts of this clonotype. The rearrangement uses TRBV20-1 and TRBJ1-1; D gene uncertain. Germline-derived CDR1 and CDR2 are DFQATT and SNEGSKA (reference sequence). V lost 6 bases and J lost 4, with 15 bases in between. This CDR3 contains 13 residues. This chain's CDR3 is CSALSRAGTEAFF. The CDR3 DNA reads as TGCAGTGCCCTTTCTAGGGCGGGCACTGAAGCTTTCTTT.

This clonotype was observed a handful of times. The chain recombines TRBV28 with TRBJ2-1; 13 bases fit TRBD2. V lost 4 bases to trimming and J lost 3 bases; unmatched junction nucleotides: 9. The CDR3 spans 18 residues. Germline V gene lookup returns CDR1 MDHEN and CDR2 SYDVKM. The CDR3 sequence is CASSSPRTSGSYYNEQFF. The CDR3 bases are TGTGCCAGCAGTTCTCCTCGGACTAGCGGGAGTTACTACAATGAGCAGTTCTTC. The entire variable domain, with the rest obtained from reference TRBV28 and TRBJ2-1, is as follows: DVKVTQSSRYLVKRTGEKVFLECVQDMDHENMFWYRQDPGLGLRLIYFSYDVKMKEKGDIPEGYSVSREKKERFSLILESASTNQTSMYLCASSSPRTSGSYYNEQFFGPGTRLTVL.

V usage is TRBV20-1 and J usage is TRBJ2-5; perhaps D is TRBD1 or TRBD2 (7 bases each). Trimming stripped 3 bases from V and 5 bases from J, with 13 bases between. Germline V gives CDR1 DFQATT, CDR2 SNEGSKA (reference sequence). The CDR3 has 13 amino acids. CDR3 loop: CSARGGGPETQYF. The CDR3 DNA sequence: TGCAGTGCTAGGGGAGGGGGCCCGGAGACCCAGTACTTC.

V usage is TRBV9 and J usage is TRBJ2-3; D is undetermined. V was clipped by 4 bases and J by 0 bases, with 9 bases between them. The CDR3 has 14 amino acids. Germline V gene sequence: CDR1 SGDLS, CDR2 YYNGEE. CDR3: CASSNAGSTDTQYF. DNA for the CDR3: TGTGCCAGCAGCAACGCCGGGAGCACAGATACGCAGTATTTT.

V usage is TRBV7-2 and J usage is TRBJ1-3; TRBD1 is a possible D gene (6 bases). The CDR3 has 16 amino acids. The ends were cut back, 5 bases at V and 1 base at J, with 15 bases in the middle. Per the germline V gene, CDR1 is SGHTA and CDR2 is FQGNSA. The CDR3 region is CASSGRGALSGNTIYF. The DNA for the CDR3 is TGTGCCAGCAGCGGACGGGGGGCCCTTTCTGGAAACACCATATATTTT.

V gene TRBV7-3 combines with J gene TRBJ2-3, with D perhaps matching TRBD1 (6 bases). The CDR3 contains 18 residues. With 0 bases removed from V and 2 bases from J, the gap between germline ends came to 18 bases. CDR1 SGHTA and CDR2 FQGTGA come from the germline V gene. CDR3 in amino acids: CASSLTSTTGSHTDTQYF. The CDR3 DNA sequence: TGTGCCAGCAGCTTAACGAGTACTACAGGGAGTCACACAGATACGCAGTATTTT.

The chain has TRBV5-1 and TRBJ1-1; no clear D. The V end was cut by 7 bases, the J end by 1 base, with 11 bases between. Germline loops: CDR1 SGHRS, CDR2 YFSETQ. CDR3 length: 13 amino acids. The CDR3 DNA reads TGCGCCAGCCAGAAGACGGAGAACACTGAAGCTTTCTTT. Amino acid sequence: CASQKTENTEAFF.

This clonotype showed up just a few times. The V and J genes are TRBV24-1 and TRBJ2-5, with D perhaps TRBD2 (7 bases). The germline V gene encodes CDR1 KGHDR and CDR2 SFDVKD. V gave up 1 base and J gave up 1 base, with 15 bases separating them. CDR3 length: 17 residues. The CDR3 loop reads CATSDFGGGRLQETQYF. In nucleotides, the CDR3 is TGTGCCACCAGTGATTTTGGGGGGGGGCGCCTCCAAGAGACCCAGTACTTC.

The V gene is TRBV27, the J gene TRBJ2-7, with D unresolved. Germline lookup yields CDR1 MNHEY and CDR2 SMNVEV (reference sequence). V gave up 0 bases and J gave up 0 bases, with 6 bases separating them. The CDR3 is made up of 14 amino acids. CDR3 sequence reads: CASSLSLSSYEQYF. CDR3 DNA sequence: TGTGCCAGCAGTTTATCTTTGAGCTCCTACGAGCAGTACTTC.

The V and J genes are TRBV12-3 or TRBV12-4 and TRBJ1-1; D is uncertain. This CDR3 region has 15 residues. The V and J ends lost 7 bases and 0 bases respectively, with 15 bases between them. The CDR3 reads CASIEGLTMNTEAFF. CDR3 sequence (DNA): TGTGCCAGCATTGAGGGCCTTACTATGAACACTGAAGCTTTCTTT.

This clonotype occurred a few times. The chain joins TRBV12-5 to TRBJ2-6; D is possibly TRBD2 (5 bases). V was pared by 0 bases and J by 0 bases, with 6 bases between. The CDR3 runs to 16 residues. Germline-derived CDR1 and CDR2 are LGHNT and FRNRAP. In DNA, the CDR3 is TGTGCTAGTGGTTTGGTAGGGAGCTCTGGGGCCAACGTCCTGACTTTC. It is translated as CASGLVGSSGANVLTF.

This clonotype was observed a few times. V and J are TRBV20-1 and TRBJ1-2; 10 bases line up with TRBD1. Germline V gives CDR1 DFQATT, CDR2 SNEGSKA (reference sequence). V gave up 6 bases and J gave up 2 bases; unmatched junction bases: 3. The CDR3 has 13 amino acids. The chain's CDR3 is CSAPGQGNYGYTF. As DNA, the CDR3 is TGCAGTGCCCCGGGACAGGGGAACTATGGCTACACCTTC.

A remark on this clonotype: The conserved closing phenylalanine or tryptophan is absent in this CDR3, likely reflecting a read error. The CDR3 DNA reads TGTGCCAGCACCATGATCTGGGGGGCTTCTAATGAAGAACTGTTTCTT. This gives the protein CASTMIWGASNEELFL. V and J are TRBV12-3 or TRBV12-4 and TRBJ1-4; a possible D gene is TRBD1 (6 bases). The CDR3 extends over 16 amino acids.

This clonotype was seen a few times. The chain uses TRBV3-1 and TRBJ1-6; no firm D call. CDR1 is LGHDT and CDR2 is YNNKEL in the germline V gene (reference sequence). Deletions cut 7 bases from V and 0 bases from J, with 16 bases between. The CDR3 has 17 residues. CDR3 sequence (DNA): TGTGCCAGCAAGTTTGGCCAAGATTACTCCTATAATTCACCCCTCCACTTT. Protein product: CASKFGQDYSYNSPLHF.